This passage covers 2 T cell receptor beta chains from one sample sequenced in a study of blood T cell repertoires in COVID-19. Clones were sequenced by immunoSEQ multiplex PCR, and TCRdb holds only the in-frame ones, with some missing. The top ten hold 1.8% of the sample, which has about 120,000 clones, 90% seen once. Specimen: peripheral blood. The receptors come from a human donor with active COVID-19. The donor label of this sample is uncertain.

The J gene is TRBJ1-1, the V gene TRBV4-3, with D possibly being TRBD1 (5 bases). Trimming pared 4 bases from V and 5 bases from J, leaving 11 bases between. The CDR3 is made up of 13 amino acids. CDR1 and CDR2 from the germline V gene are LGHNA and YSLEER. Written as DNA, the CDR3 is TGCGCCAGCAGCCTTGTGGCAGGGACTGAAGCTTTCTTT. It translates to CASSLVAGTEAFF.

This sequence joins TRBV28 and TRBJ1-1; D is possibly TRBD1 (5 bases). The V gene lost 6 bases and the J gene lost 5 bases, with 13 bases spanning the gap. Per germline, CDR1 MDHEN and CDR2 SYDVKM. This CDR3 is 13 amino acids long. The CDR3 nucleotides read TGTGCCAGCAGGGGTCCAGGGTGGACTGAAGCTTTCTTT. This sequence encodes CASRGPGWTEAFF.